These 29 T cell receptor beta chains originate from one sample sequenced in a study of T cells in Graves' hyperthyroidism and ophthalmopathy. Amplified regions were TCR beta CDR3 sequences from RNA transcripts. An initial round of RT-PCR targeting the TCR CDR3 relied on the HTBI primer set. MiXCR, applied by TCRdb to the multiplex PCR reads, yields one record per CDR3 protein. The table has hundreds of thousands of distinct CDR3 sequences, more than 20% seen once. The sequenced material came from blood. The receptors were sampled from a young man with Graves' ophthalmopathy.

The chain uses TRBV7-8 and TRBJ1-3; D gene uncertain. The V end was cut by 2 bases, the J end by 0 bases, with 14 bases between. Germline V gene data show CDR1 as SGHVS and CDR2 as FQNEAQ. This CDR3 is built from 17 residues. The CDR3 reads CASSLLGSAYSGNTIYF. The CDR3 DNA sequence: TGTGCCAGCAGCTTATTGGGCAGCGCGTACTCTGGAAACACCATATATTTT.

The rearrangement uses TRBV10-3 and TRBJ1-2; possibly TRBD1 for D (5 bases). CDR1 and CDR2 from the germline V gene are ENHRY and SYGVKD. With 1 base removed from V and 3 bases from J, the gap between germline ends came to 15 bases. The CDR3 consists of 16 residues. The CDR3 loop is CAISELSPTTDYGYTF. CDR3 coding DNA: TGTGCCATCAGTGAGTTATCCCCAACGACAGACTATGGCTACACCTTC.

This sequence joins TRBV27 and TRBJ2-7, with a weak D call TRBD1 (5 bases). This CDR3 contains 14 residues. Germline CDR1 is MNHEY and CDR2 is SMNVEV (reference sequence). V was clipped by 0 bases and J by 12 bases, with 18 bases between them. CDR3 in amino acids: CASSLSAGPTRRYF. Here the CDR3 DNA reads TGTGCCAGCAGTTTATCGGCAGGGCCTACGAGGCGGTACTTC.

This clonotype was observed at least ten times. The rearrangement links TRBV2 to TRBJ2-7, with D maybe TRBD2 (6 bases). Trimming cost V 1 base and J 2 bases, with 12 bases left between them. The CDR3 has 15 residues. Germline-derived CDR1 and CDR2 are SNHLY and FYNNEI. CDR3 in amino acids: CASSEGGEGAYEQYF. The CDR3 bases are TGTGCCAGCAGTGAAGGGGGGGAAGGGGCCTACGAGCAGTACTTC.

This clonotype has just a few counts. The chain recombines TRBV20-1 with TRBJ2-7; D is unclear. The germline gives CDR1 DFQATT, CDR2 SNEGSKA (reference sequence). The CDR3 length is 14 residues. V lost 5 bases and J 6 bases, leaving 20 bases between the germline ends. CDR3 sequence reads: CSARITTQHLEQYF. The CDR3 region has the DNA TGCAGTGCTCGAATTACGACCCAGCATCTCGAGCAGTACTTC.

This clonotype has a count of ten or more. CDR3 protein: CASSSGREQFF. In nucleotides, the CDR3 is TGTGCCAGCAGTTCAGGGAGAGAGCAGTTCTTC. The chain recombines TRBV6-1 with TRBJ2-1; the D gene could be TRBD1 or TRBD2 (5 bases each). This CDR3 has 11 residues. Germline CDR1 MNHNS, CDR2 SASEGT. V was pared by 5 bases and J by 10 bases, with 9 bases between.

Only a few counts were recorded for this clonotype. The V call is TRBV7-2, the J call TRBJ1-1; possibly TRBD1 for D (5 bases). V was trimmed by 5 bases and J by 5 bases, leaving 21 bases between them. The germline V gene has CDR1 SGHTA and CDR2 FQGNSA. The CDR3 covers 16 residues. The chain's CDR3 is CASSQDQGTSGTEAFF. The CDR3 region has the DNA TGTGCCAGCAGCCAAGATCAGGGCACCTCGGGAACTGAAGCTTTCTTT.

This clonotype has just a few counts. The chain is built from TRBV6-1 and TRBJ2-7; 10 bases line up with TRBD1. Germline assignment: CDR1 MNHNS and CDR2 SASEGT. V lost 4 bases, J lost 1 base, and 7 bases stayed unmatched. This CDR3 contains 16 residues. CDR3 in amino acids: CASSVDRGVRSYEQYF. The CDR3 bases are TGTGCCAGCAGTGTGGACAGGGGGGTTCGGTCCTACGAGCAGTACTTC.

This rearrangement joins TRBV10-3 to TRBJ2-7, with D possibly being TRBD1 (5 bases). Germline V gives CDR1 ENHRY, CDR2 SYGVKD. The CDR3 contains 14 residues. Trimming shortened V by 0 bases and J by 4 bases, and 10 bases separated the two germline ends. CDR3 sequence (DNA): TGTGCCATCAGTGAGTCGCGACAGTATTACGAGCAGTACTTC. It is translated as CAISESRQYYEQYF.

The J gene is TRBJ2-3, the V gene TRBV2; D tentatively reads TRBD1 or TRBD2 (5 bases each). Germline CDR1 SNHLY, CDR2 FYNNEI. Trimming removed 6 bases from V and 0 bases from J, with 28 bases in between. This CDR3 is 20 amino acids long. For the CDR3, the DNA is TGTGCCAGCAGCCGACCGGGGTCAGGGCAAAGTTTGGATAGCACAGATACGCAGTATTTT. It specifies CASSRPGSGQSLDSTDTQYF. Drawing the rest from reference TRBV2 and TRBJ2-3, the complete variable domain is EPEVTQTPSHQVTQMGQEVILRCVPISNHLYFYWYRQILGQKVEFLVSFYNNEISEKSEIFDDQFSVERPDGSNFTLKIRSTKLEDSAMYFCASSRPGSGQSLDSTDTQYFGPGTRLTVL.

This clonotype showed up just a few times. The chain has TRBV28 and TRBJ1-2, with unresolved D. CDR3 length: 13 amino acids. CDR1 MDHEN and CDR2 SYDVKM come from the germline V gene. The V end lost 2 bases, the J end lost 5 bases, and 9 bases lay between the germline ends. This CDR3 reads CASSLRAEYGYTF. The CDR3 nucleotides read TGTGCCAGCAGTTTAAGGGCGGAGTATGGCTACACCTTC.

This clonotype was detected many times. The rearrangement links TRBV20-1 to TRBJ1-1, with D possibly TRBD1 on 5 matching bases. Germline V gives CDR1 DFQATT, CDR2 SNEGSKA (reference sequence). This CDR3 is 13 amino acids long. Trimming pared 5 bases from V and 4 bases from J, leaving 14 bases between. The chain's CDR3 is CSASTGPITEAFF. Written as DNA, the CDR3 is TGCAGTGCTTCTACAGGCCCAATCACTGAAGCTTTCTTT.

The chain combines TRBV4-1 with TRBJ1-1; unclear D gene. The CDR3 length is 14 residues. Trimming left V 3 bases short and J 1 base short, with 9 bases between. Germline V CDR1 and CDR2: MGHRA, YSYEKL. The CDR3: CASSHPSGNTEAFF. The CDR3 DNA reads as TGCGCCAGCAGCCACCCCTCGGGGAACACTGAAGCTTTCTTT.

CDR3 coding DNA: TGTGCCAGTAACGCCGAGGGGAAGAACACTGAAGCTTTCTTT. This translates into CASNAEGKNTEAFF. The chain couples TRBV19 to TRBJ1-1; possibly TRBD1 for D (5 bases). CDR1 LNHDA and CDR2 SQIVND come from the germline V gene (reference sequence). V dropped 7 bases and J dropped 1 base, with 13 bases sitting between them. CDR3 length equals 14 residues.

The rearrangement uses TRBV4-1 and TRBJ2-2; no definite D call. The germline V and J ends were trimmed by 3 bases and 0 bases, with 11 bases remaining between them. The CDR3 runs 16 residues. Germline values: CDR1 MGHRA, CDR2 YSYEKL. The CDR3 reads CASSHPPAPNTGELFF. The CDR3 DNA follows: TGCGCCAGCAGCCACCCACCAGCCCCGAACACCGGGGAGCTGTTTTTT.

The V gene is TRBV5-6, the J gene TRBJ1-1; 7 bases are shared with TRBD1. CDR3 length: 14 residues. The trim removed 0 bases at V and 3 bases at J, leaving 2 bases unmatched. Per germline, CDR1 SGHDT and CDR2 YYEEEE. The CDR3 sequence is CASSLVDRDTEAFF. The CDR3 region has the DNA TGTGCCAGCAGCTTGGTAGACAGGGACACTGAAGCTTTCTTT.

This sequence joins TRBV6-1 and TRBJ2-7; 12 bases are a match to TRBD1. Germline V gene data show CDR1 as MNHNS and CDR2 as SASEGT. Germline trimming cut 8 bases from V and 5 bases from J; bases unmatched to any gene: 10. The CDR3 sequence is 15 residues long. The CDR3 loop reads CASFWDRGHVDEQYF. DNA of the CDR3: TGTGCCAGCTTTTGGGACAGGGGGCATGTGGACGAGCAGTACTTC.

V gene TRBV5-1 combines with J gene TRBJ1-6; TRBD1 agrees at 9 bases. Germline CDR1 and CDR2: SGHRS and YFSETQ. V gave up 0 bases and J gave up 7 bases; unmatched junction bases: 2. The CDR3 length is 15 residues. The DNA of the CDR3 is TGCGCCAGCAGCTTGGCACAGGGGGCGAATTCACCCCTCCACTTT. Translated: CASSLAQGANSPLHF.

The chain recombines TRBV3-1 with TRBJ2-7, with TRBD2 identical over 9 bases. V trimming: 3 bases; J trimming: 4 bases; junction bases outside the gene matches: 10. Germline V lookup: CDR1 LGHDT, CDR2 YNNKEL (reference sequence). The CDR3 spans 16 residues. The chain's CDR3 is CASSQLAGNRRYEQYF. The CDR3, as DNA: TGTGCCAGCAGCCAGCTAGCGGGAAATAGACGATACGAGCAGTACTTC.

The chain recombines TRBV7-2 with TRBJ1-3; no clear D. The CDR3 length is 11 residues. Trimming cost V 10 bases and J 4 bases, with 8 bases left between them. Per the germline V gene, CDR1 is SGHTA and CDR2 is FQGNSA. The CDR3 DNA reads TGTGCCACGACGGGGGGAAACACCATATATTTT. Its translation is CATTGGNTIYF.

The chain uses TRBV11-2 and TRBJ2-2, with TRBD1 matching over 9 bases. Germline V gene sequence: CDR1 SGHAT, CDR2 FQNNGV. Losses at the gene ends were 4 bases for V and 4 bases for J; bases not matched to a gene: 10. CDR3 length: 17 amino acids. CDR3 nucleotide sequence: TGTGCCAGCAGCTCAAAACCGGGACAGGGAGTCACCGGGGAGCTGTTTTTT. Its translation: CASSSKPGQGVTGELFF.

In DNA, the CDR3 is TGTGCCAGCAGTCTTCCTAACAGGGAAGATACGCAGTATTTT. It translates to CASSLPNREDTQYF. V and J are TRBV28 and TRBJ2-3; D perhaps matches TRBD1 (6 bases). This CDR3 is built from 14 residues. CDR1 is MDHEN and CDR2 is SYDVKM in the germline V gene. V lost 5 bases and J 5 bases, leaving 14 bases between the germline ends. The full variable domain, with the rest looked up from reference TRBV28 and TRBJ2-3, is DVKVTQSSRYLVKRTGEKVFLECVQDMDHENMFWYRQDPGLGLRLIYFSYDVKMKEKGDIPEGYSVSREKKERFSLILESASTNQTSMYLCASSLPNREDTQYFGPGTRLTVL.

The chain carries TRBV10-3 and TRBJ2-7; 8 bases are shared with TRBD1. V was clipped by 9 bases and J by 0 bases; unmatched bases: 7. The V gene's germline CDR1 is ENHRY and CDR2 SYGVKD. There are 14 residues in the CDR3. Here the CDR3 reads CAIRQGYSSYEQYF. DNA for the CDR3: TGTGCCATTCGACAGGGGTATAGCTCCTACGAGCAGTACTTC.

The J gene is TRBJ2-3, the V gene TRBV7-8; D is unresolved. The CDR3 totals 14 residues. The V end was cut by 1 base, the J end by 4 bases, with 9 bases between. Germline CDR1 reads SGHVS; CDR2 reads FQNEAQ. The CDR3 is CASSLGRTADTQYF. Written as DNA, the CDR3 is TGTGCCAGCAGCTTAGGCCGGACGGCAGATACGCAGTATTTT.

The V and J genes are TRBV4-1 and TRBJ1-1; 10 bases map to TRBD1. The V and J ends lost 0 bases and 9 bases, in that order; junction bases with no gene match: 4. The CDR3 runs 14 residues. CDR1 is MGHRA and CDR2 is YSYEKL in the germline V gene. This chain's CDR3 is CASSQEGQGKKAFF. The DNA of the CDR3 is TGCGCCAGCAGCCAAGAGGGACAGGGGAAAAAAGCTTTCTTT.

The V gene is TRBV12-3 or TRBV12-4, the J gene TRBJ1-6, with TRBD1 as a possible D gene (6 bases). Between the trimmed V and J ends, which lost 3 bases and 7 bases, there was a span of 22 bases. CDR3 length: 18 amino acids. The CDR3 is CASSLIWSGEPQNSPLHF. The CDR3 DNA reads as TGTGCCAGCAGTTTGATCTGGTCAGGGGAGCCGCAGAATTCACCCCTCCACTTT.

This clonotype was counted ten times or more. CDR3 in amino acids: CASSPQGLNTEAFF. The CDR3, as DNA: TGTGCCAGCTCACCACAGGGCTTGAACACTGAAGCTTTCTTT. The rearrangement uses TRBV18 and TRBJ1-1; D is uncertain. Looked up from germline, CDR1 is KGHSH and CDR2 is LQKENI. This CDR3 comprises 14 residues. The ends were cut back, 1 base at V and 0 bases at J, with 6 bases in the middle.

This clonotype was found many times. This chain joins TRBV28 and TRBJ2-1, with 7 bases matching TRBD1. V lost 5 bases, J lost 3 bases, and 4 bases stayed unmatched. The CDR3 contains 14 residues. The germline CDR1 and CDR2 sequences are MDHEN and SYDVKM. The CDR3 reads CASSQRQGYNEQFF. CDR3 bases: TGTGCCAGCAGTCAGCGACAGGGCTACAATGAGCAGTTCTTC.

The DNA of the CDR3 is TGTGCCAGCAGCCCCTCCCGGACAGCTTTGAACACTGAAGCTTTCTTT. This translates into CASSPSRTALNTEAFF. The chain joins TRBV7-9 to TRBJ1-1; maybe TRBD1 (6 bases). This CDR3 is built from 16 residues. Germline V lookup: CDR1 SEHNR, CDR2 FQNEAQ (reference sequence). The V gene lost 5 bases and the J gene lost 0 bases, with 16 bases spanning the gap.